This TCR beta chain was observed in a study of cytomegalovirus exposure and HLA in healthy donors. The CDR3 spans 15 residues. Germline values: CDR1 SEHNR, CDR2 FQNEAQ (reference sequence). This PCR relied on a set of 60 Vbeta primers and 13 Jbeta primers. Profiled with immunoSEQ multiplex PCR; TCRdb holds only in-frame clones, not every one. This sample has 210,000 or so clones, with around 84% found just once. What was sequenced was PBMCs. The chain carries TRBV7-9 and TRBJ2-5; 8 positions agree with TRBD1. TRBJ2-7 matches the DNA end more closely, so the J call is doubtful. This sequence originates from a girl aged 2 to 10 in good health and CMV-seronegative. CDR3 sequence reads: CASSTRQGSSYEQYF. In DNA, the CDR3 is TGTGCCAGCAGCACCCGACAGGGGAGCTCCTACGAGCAGTACTTC.